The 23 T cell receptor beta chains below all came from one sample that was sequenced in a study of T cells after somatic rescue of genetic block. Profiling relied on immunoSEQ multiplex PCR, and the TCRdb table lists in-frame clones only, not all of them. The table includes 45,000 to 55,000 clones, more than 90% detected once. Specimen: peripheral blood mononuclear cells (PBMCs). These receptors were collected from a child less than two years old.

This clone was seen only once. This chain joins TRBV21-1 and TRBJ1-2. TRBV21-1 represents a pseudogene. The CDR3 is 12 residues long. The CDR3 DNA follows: TGTGCCAGCAGCAAAGAAAACTATGGCTACACCTTC. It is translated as CASSKENYGYTF.

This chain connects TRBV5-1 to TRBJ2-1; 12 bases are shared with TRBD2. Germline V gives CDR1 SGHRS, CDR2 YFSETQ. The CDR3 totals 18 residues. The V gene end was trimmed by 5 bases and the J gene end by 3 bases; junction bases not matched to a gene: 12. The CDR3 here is CASSSRTSGIPLYNEQFF. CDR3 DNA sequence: TGCGCCAGCAGTTCTAGGACTAGCGGGATTCCCCTCTACAATGAGCAGTTCTTC.

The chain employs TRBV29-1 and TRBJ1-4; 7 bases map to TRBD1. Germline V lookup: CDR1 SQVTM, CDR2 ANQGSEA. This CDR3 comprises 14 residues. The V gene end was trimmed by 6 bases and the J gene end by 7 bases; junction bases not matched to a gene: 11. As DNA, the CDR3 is TGCAGCGTGAGAAACAGGGGACAAGGTGAAAAACTGTTTTTT. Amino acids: CSVRNRGQGEKLFF.

As DNA, the CDR3 is TGTGCCATCAGTGAGTCAGTGGGAGAGACCCAGTACTTC. It codes for CAISESVGETQYF. The V gene is TRBV10-3, the J gene TRBJ2-5; unclear D gene. The CDR3 runs to 13 residues. The germline CDR1 and CDR2 sequences are ENHRY and SYGVKD. Trimming stripped 0 bases from V and 4 bases from J, with 6 bases between.

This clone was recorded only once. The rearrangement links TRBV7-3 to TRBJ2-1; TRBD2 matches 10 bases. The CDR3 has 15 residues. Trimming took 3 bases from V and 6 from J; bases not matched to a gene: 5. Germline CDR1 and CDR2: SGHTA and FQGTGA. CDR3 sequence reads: CASSFTAGGLNEQFF. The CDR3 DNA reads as TGTGCCAGCAGCTTTACAGCGGGAGGGCTCAATGAGCAGTTCTTC. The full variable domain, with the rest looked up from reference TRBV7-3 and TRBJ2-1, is GAGVSQTPSNKVTEKGKYVELRCDPISGHTALYWYRQSLGQGPEFLIYFQGTGAADDSGLPNDRFFAVRPEGSVSTLKIQRTERGDSAVYLCASSFTAGGLNEQFFGPGTRLTVL.

The DNA of the CDR3 is TGTGCCAGCAGCTCCCGACAGGGGAAATATCAGCCCCAGCATTTT. Translating gives CASSSRQGKYQPQHF. The chain joins TRBV27 to TRBJ1-5; 8 nucleotides align to TRBD1. V was pared by 6 bases and J by 5 bases, with 9 bases of the junction left unmatched. The germline V gene encodes CDR1 MNHEY and CDR2 SMNVEV (reference sequence). CDR3 size: 15 residues.

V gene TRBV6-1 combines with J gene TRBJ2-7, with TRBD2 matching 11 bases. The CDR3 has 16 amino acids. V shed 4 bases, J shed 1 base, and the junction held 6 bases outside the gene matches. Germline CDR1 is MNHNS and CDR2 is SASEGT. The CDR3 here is CASSGGLAGGSYEQYF. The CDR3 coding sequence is TGTGCCAGCAGTGGGGGTCTAGCGGGAGGATCCTACGAGCAGTACTTC.

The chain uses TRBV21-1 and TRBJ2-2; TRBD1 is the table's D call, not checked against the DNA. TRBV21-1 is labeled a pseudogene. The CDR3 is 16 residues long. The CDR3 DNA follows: TGTGCCAGCAGCAAATCTGCTAGGGGGCGGGACGGGGAGCTGTTTTTT. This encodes CASSKSARGRDGELFF.

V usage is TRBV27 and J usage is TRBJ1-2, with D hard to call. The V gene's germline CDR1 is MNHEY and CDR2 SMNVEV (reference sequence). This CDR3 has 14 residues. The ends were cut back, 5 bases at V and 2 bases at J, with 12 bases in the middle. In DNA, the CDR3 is TGTGCCAGCAGTAGCGGGGAGGGCAACTATGGCTACACCTTC. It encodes CASSSGEGNYGYTF.

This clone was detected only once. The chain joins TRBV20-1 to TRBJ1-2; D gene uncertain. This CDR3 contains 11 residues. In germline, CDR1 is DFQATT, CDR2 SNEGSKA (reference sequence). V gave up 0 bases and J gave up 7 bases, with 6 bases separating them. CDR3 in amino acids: CSARDAGGYTF. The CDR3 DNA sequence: TGCAGTGCTAGAGATGCGGGTGGCTACACCTTC.

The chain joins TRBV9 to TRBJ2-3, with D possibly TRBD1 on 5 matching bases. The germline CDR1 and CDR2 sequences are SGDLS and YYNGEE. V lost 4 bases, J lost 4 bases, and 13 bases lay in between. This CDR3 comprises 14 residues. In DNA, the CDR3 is TGTGCCAGCAGCTCCAGGGCCGACGCAGATACGCAGTATTTT. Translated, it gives CASSSRADADTQYF.

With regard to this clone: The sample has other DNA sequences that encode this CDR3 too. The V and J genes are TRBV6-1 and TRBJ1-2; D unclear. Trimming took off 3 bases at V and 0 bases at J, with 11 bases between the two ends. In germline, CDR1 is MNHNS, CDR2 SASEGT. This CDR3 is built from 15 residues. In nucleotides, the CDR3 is TGTGCCAGCAGTGATAGGTTTTCAGCTAACTATGGCTACACCTTC. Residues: CASSDRFSANYGYTF.

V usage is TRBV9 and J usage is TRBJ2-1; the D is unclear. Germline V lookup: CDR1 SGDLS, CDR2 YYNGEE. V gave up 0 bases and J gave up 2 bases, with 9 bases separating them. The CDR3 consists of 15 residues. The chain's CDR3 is CASSVVDKPYNEQFF. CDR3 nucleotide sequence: TGTGCCAGCAGCGTAGTGGATAAGCCCTACAATGAGCAGTTCTTC.

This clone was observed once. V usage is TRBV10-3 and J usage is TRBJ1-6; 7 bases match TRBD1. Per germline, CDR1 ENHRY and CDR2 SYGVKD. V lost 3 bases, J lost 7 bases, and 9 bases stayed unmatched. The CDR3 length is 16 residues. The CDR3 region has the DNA TGTGCCATCAGTGATATAGGGACAGCAAAAAATTCACCCCTCCACTTT. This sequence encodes CAISDIGTAKNSPLHF.

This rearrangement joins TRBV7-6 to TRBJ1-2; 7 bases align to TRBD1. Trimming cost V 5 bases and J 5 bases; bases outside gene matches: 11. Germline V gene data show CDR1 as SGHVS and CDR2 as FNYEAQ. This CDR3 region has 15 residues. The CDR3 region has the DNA TGTGCCAGCAGCCCCCAGACAGGGACGGGGTATGGCTACACCTTC. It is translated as CASSPQTGTGYGYTF.

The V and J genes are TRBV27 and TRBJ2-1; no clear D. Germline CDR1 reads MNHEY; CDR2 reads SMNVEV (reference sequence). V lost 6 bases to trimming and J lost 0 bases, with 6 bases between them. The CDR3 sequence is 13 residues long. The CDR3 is CASRAVSYNEQFF. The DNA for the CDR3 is TGTGCCAGCAGGGCGGTCTCCTACAATGAGCAGTTCTTC.

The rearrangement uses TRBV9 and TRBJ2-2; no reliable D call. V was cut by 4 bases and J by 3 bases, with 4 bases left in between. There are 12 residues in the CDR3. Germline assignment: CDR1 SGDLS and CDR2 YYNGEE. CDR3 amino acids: CASSFHTGELFF. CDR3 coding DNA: TGTGCCAGCAGCTTCCACACCGGGGAGCTGTTTTTT.

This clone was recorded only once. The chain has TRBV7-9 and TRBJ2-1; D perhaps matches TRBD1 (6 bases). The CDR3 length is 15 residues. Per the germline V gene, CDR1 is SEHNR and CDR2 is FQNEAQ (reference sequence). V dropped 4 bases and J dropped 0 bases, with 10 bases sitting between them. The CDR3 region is CASSSRGPSYNEQFF. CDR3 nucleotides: TGTGCCAGCAGCTCCAGGGGTCCCTCCTACAATGAGCAGTTCTTC.

The CDR3 DNA reads as TGTGCCAGCAGCTTGGGGGGTGGCAATCAGCCCCAGCATTTT. Translating it yields CASSLGGGNQPQHF. The V and J genes are TRBV5-6 and TRBJ1-5; D is uncertain. This CDR3 has 14 residues. Germline CDR1 is SGHDT and CDR2 is YYEEEE. The V end was cut by 0 bases, the J end by 2 bases, with 6 bases between. The complete variable domain, with remaining parts taken from reference TRBV5-6 and TRBJ1-5, reads DAGVTQSPTHLIKTRGQQVTLRCSPKSGHDTVSWYQQALGQGPQFIFQYYEEEERQRGNFPDRFSGHQFPNYSSELNVNALLLGDSALYLCASSLGGGNQPQHFGDGTRLSIL.

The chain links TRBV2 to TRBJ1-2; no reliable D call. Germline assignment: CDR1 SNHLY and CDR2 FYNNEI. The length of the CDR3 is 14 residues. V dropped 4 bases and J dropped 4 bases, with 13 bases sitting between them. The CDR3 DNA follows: TGTGCCAGCAGTGTGGAAGGACGGATCTATGGCTACACCTTC. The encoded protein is CASSVEGRIYGYTF.

This CDR3 is CASSPFSLALSYEQYF. In DNA, the CDR3 is TGTGCCAGCAGCCCTTTCTCACTAGCGCTCTCCTACGAGCAGTACTTC. The V call is TRBV7-2, the J call TRBJ2-7; 7 bases fit TRBD2. This CDR3 has 16 amino acids. Germline CDR1 SGHTA, CDR2 FQGNSA. With 5 bases clipped from V and 0 bases from J, the junction kept 10 bases outside the gene matches.

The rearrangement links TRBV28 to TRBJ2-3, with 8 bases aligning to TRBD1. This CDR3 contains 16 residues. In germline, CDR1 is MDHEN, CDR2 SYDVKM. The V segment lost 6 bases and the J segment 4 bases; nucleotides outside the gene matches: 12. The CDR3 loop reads CASRPLGQGSADTQYF. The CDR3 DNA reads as TGTGCCAGCAGACCTCTCGGACAGGGTTCGGCAGATACGCAGTATTTT.

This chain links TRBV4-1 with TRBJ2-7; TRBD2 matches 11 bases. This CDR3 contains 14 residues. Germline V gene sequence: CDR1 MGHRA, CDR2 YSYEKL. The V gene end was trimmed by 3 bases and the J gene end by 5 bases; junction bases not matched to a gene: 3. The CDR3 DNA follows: TGCGCCAGCAGCCAGACTAGCGGGGACAACGAGCAGTACTTC. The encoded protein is CASSQTSGDNEQYF.